This is a list of T cell receptor beta chains from one sample in a study of control samples from healthy donors and cancer patients. Profiled with immunoSEQ multiplex PCR; TCRdb holds only in-frame clones, not every one. Of 150,000 or so clones listed, 92% are singletons. Specimen: blood. These receptors came from a man aged 18 to 29 in good health. Each CDR3 is given with its conserved first and last residue. The order of the fields is CDR3 protein, J gene, clone size, V gene, CDR3 length. Rows give clone size only sometimes, using once, few, many, or a class for an expanded clone.

cdr3_aa: CSAIQPQHF
j_call: TRBJ1-5
clone_size: .
v_call: TRBV20-1
cdr3_length: 9

cdr3_aa: CASSSRLAGVDYNEQFF
j_call: TRBJ2-1
clone_size: .
v_call: TRBV7-6
cdr3_length: 17

cdr3_aa: CASSSAKTNYNEQFF
j_call: TRBJ2-1
clone_size: .
v_call: TRBV5-4
cdr3_length: 15

cdr3_aa: CASSTGQASYEQYF
j_call: TRBJ2-7
clone_size: .
v_call: TRBV11-3
cdr3_length: 14

cdr3_aa: CASSLVEIAGGEQYF
j_call: TRBJ2-7
clone_size: .
v_call: TRBV5-1
cdr3_length: 15

cdr3_aa: CASSLTGGPYTEAFF
j_call: TRBJ1-1
clone_size: .
v_call: TRBV5-6
cdr3_length: 15

cdr3_aa: CASSENVNSPLHF
j_call: TRBJ1-6
clone_size: .
v_call: TRBV10-2
cdr3_length: 13

cdr3_aa: CASSENTISNQPQHF
j_call: TRBJ1-5
clone_size: few
v_call: TRBV2
cdr3_length: 15

cdr3_aa: CASSPIQRTGGLAFF
j_call: TRBJ1-1
clone_size: .
v_call: TRBV7-3
cdr3_length: 15

cdr3_aa: CASSRGGYQETQYF
j_call: TRBJ2-5
clone_size: .
v_call: TRBV9
cdr3_length: 14

cdr3_aa: CASSYGQLNGAQYF
j_call: TRBJ2-3
clone_size: .
v_call: TRBV6-5
cdr3_length: 14

cdr3_aa: CASSQGTLGSYGYTF
j_call: TRBJ1-2
clone_size: .
v_call: TRBV4-1
cdr3_length: 15

cdr3_aa: CASSLDAHAGGRDEQFF
j_call: TRBJ2-1
clone_size: once
v_call: TRBV5-6
cdr3_length: 17

cdr3_aa: CASSSRTAWTTEAFF
j_call: TRBJ1-1
clone_size: .
v_call: TRBV11-1
cdr3_length: 15

cdr3_aa: CAISRGQPNQPQHF
j_call: TRBJ1-5
clone_size: .
v_call: TRBV10-3
cdr3_length: 14

cdr3_aa: CAWTGAHNSPLHF
j_call: TRBJ1-6
clone_size: .
v_call: TRBV30
cdr3_length: 13

cdr3_aa: CASSLSAGYGYTF
j_call: TRBJ1-2
clone_size: .
v_call: TRBV7-9
cdr3_length: 13

cdr3_aa: CASSLGGLMAYSYNEQFF
j_call: TRBJ2-1
clone_size: .
v_call: TRBV5-1
cdr3_length: 18

cdr3_aa: CAISRTGGGGAGVYGYTF
j_call: TRBJ1-2
clone_size: .
v_call: TRBV10-3
cdr3_length: 18

cdr3_aa: CAMAAGTSYGYTF
j_call: TRBJ1-2
clone_size: once
v_call: TRBV10-3
cdr3_length: 13

cdr3_aa: CASSLGGANTGELFF
j_call: TRBJ2-2
clone_size: .
v_call: TRBV7-2
cdr3_length: 15

cdr3_aa: CASSIPYRVVRNQPQHF
j_call: TRBJ1-5
clone_size: once
v_call: TRBV19
cdr3_length: 17

cdr3_aa: CAISEEGDNEKLFF
j_call: TRBJ1-4
clone_size: .
v_call: TRBV10-3
cdr3_length: 14

cdr3_aa: CASSESSYNSPLHF
j_call: TRBJ1-6
clone_size: .
v_call: TRBV6-1
cdr3_length: 14

cdr3_aa: CASTLVLEQFF
j_call: TRBJ2-1
clone_size: once
v_call: TRBV6-5
cdr3_length: 11

cdr3_aa: CASRLLGGPSYEQYF
j_call: TRBJ2-7
clone_size: .
v_call: TRBV6-5
cdr3_length: 15

cdr3_aa: CAWGQVGAFF
j_call: TRBJ1-1
clone_size: few
v_call: TRBV30
cdr3_length: 10

cdr3_aa: CASSFGTAYEQYF
j_call: TRBJ2-7
clone_size: .
v_call: TRBV27
cdr3_length: 13

cdr3_aa: CASSIFSANTEAFF
j_call: TRBJ1-1
clone_size: .
v_call: TRBV19
cdr3_length: 14

cdr3_aa: CASSFPGQGNTIYF
j_call: TRBJ1-3
clone_size: .
v_call: TRBV28
cdr3_length: 14

cdr3_aa: CSVAGLGAFF
j_call: TRBJ1-1
clone_size: .
v_call: TRBV29-1
cdr3_length: 10

cdr3_aa: CASSQESSSGGTDTQYF
j_call: TRBJ2-3
clone_size: .
v_call: TRBV3-1/TRBV3-2
cdr3_length: 17

cdr3_aa: CASSPAREGTIYGYTF
j_call: TRBJ1-2
clone_size: .
v_call: TRBV18
cdr3_length: 16

cdr3_aa: CASSLPWGSNAGNTIYF
j_call: TRBJ1-3
clone_size: .
v_call: TRBV11-2
cdr3_length: 17

cdr3_aa: CASSYMDRDNSPLHF
j_call: TRBJ1-6
clone_size: .
v_call: TRBV5-6
cdr3_length: 15

cdr3_aa: CASGTAGTGELFF
j_call: TRBJ2-2
clone_size: .
v_call: TRBV5-1
cdr3_length: 13

cdr3_aa: CASSSDKANGYTF
j_call: TRBJ1-2
clone_size: .
v_call: TRBV27
cdr3_length: 13

cdr3_aa: CASSIIGHSNQPQHF
j_call: TRBJ1-5
clone_size: .
v_call: TRBV19
cdr3_length: 15

cdr3_aa: CASGLGVDWDTQYF
j_call: TRBJ2-3
clone_size: .
v_call: TRBV2
cdr3_length: 14

cdr3_aa: CASSAANTGELFF
j_call: TRBJ2-2
clone_size: once
v_call: TRBV11-2
cdr3_length: 13

cdr3_aa: CASSSRTSGGPSGANVLTF
j_call: TRBJ2-6
clone_size: .
v_call: TRBV6-6
cdr3_length: 19

cdr3_aa: CSVARGQLNTGELFF
j_call: TRBJ2-2
clone_size: .
v_call: TRBV29-1
cdr3_length: 15

cdr3_aa: CASGETGLLEAFF
j_call: TRBJ1-1
clone_size: .
v_call: TRBV5-6
cdr3_length: 13

cdr3_aa: CASSPPMSTEAFF
j_call: TRBJ1-1
clone_size: .
v_call: TRBV11-2
cdr3_length: 13

cdr3_aa: CARSEGRGNQPQHF
j_call: TRBJ1-5
clone_size: once
v_call: TRBV10-1
cdr3_length: 14

cdr3_aa: CAWSGWQLDAGGYGYTF
j_call: TRBJ1-2
clone_size: .
v_call: TRBV30
cdr3_length: 17

cdr3_aa: CASSLEDRVGYTF
j_call: TRBJ1-2
clone_size: .
v_call: TRBV3-1/TRBV3-2
cdr3_length: 13

cdr3_aa: CASSDGRLGYTF
j_call: TRBJ1-2
clone_size: .
v_call: TRBV6-1
cdr3_length: 12

cdr3_aa: CASSVSIKSSYEQYF
j_call: TRBJ2-7
clone_size: .
v_call: TRBV9
cdr3_length: 15

cdr3_aa: CASSQGSRNTEAFF
j_call: TRBJ1-1
clone_size: .
v_call: TRBV3-1/TRBV3-2
cdr3_length: 14